The clone carrying this T cell receptor beta chain was counted between two and nine times. The antigen remains undetermined. The data were taken from a study of cytomegalovirus exposure and HLA in healthy donors. The CDR3 is 12 amino acids. Germline loops: CDR1 SEHNR, CDR2 FQNEAQ (reference sequence). Trimming removed 5 bases at V and 8 bases at J, with 9 bases between. PCR used 60 Vbeta primers and 13 Jbeta primers. Only in-frame clones appear in the TCRdb table, and some are missing; sequencing was by immunoSEQ multiplex PCR. The table lists some 120,000 clones, about 79% of them singletons. Study-wide results and limits: More clonal expansion characterized HLA-associated TCR beta chains than equally common others in a later analysis. Most of the TCR beta V segments (in an earlier analysis) were productive either about 87% or about 30% of the time.

Material for sequencing was PBMCs. The chain recombines TRBV7-9 with TRBJ2-2; no reliable D call. The TCR originated in a man aged 50 to 60 in good health and CMV-seronegative. The DNA for the CDR3 is TGTGCCAGCAGCACCCACGCGGGGGAGCTGTTTTTT. Encoded protein: CASSTHAGELFF.